This T cell receptor (beta chain) was sequenced in a study of immune evolution from preneoplasia to lung adenocarcinoma. The method was immunoSEQ multiplex PCR; TCRdb's version includes in-frame clones alone and lacks a portion of them. This repertoire shows 35,000 or so clones, under 85% found once; its top ten account for about 6.5%. There are 12 residues in the CDR3. J lost 4 bases, V lost 8 bases, and 0 bases had no gene match. Germline V gene data show CDR1 as LNHDA and CDR2 as SQIVND (reference sequence). Patient tissue came from resections in Japan or China, 2014–2017. The gene calls are TRBV19 and TRBJ2-5, with 11 nucleotides matching TRBD2. The TCR sequence derives from a person aged 55 to 75 with lung adenocarcinoma. Sequencing was carried out using FFPE invasive lung adenocarcinoma tissue. The CDR3 is CASGLAGETQYF. CDR3 nucleotide sequence: TGTGCCAGTGGACTAGCGGGAGAGACCCAGTACTTC.